The sequence of this T cell receptor (beta chain) was determined in a study of blood T cell repertoires in COVID-19. About the research overall: Samples taken during acute and convalescent COVID-19 were collected in the United States, Italy and Spain. The cDNA or gDNA used as material had been derived from T cells, B-cell-depleted T cells, or PBMCs.

In the original workflow: Amplification of reference gene primers provided the estimated nucleated cell counts. Assay used: immunoSEQ multiplex PCR; TCRdb lists only in-frame clones, some missing. The V and J calls and clone size were taken over from that table, and D and trimming were inferred from the DNA. The sample carries around 140,000 clones, roughly 80% recorded once. Germline V gene lookup returns CDR1 SGHRS and CDR2 YFSETQ. This CDR3 comprises 15 residues. V lost 3 bases and J lost 9; bases outside the gene matches: 11. This clone came up once. The sequence derives from an elderly woman with acute or convalescent COVID-19. V usage is TRBV5-1 and J usage is TRBJ1-2, with 10 bases matching TRBD1. Sequencing was done on a sample of peripheral blood. The CDR3 DNA reads TGCGCCAGCAGCTCCCCTACAAGGACAGGGGGAAGCTACACCTTC. Its translation: CASSSPTRTGGSYTF.